This TCR beta chain originates from a study of blood T cell repertoires in COVID-19. Background on the study: The United States, Italy and Spain provided the acute and convalescent COVID-19 samples.

Recruitment covered over 20 US areas and drew participants whose ages spanned about 18 to 95 years. Cohort allocation depended upon clinical history that participants reported. The method was immunoSEQ multiplex PCR; TCRdb's version includes in-frame clones alone and lacks a portion of them. Counted here are some 350,000 clones, over 80% occurring once; the ten biggest clones make up around 5%. The ends lost 0 bases at V and 7 bases at J; junction bases unmatched: 12. The germline V gene encodes CDR1 SGDLS and CDR2 YYNGEE. The CDR3 has 17 amino acids. The chain joins TRBV9 to TRBJ2-1, with 8 bases that match TRBD2. This TCR was recovered from a man aged 25 to 40 who had recovered from COVID-19. Sequenced input: PBMCs or T cells enriched from blood (not recorded which). As DNA, the CDR3 is TGTGCCAGCAGCGTAGGGGAGACTAGCGTCAGGAAAAATGAGCAGTTCTTC. Its translation: CASSVGETSVRKNEQFF.